The clone carrying this T cell receptor (beta chain) was observed a few times. Its antigen remains unidentified. The data were taken from a study of CD8 T cells in ankylosing spondylitis. Scientists made TCR beta libraries using quantitative 5'-RACE with molecular barcodes. TCRdb redid the calling of the 5' RACE reads with MiXCR, one entry per CDR3 protein. This sample has 250,000 to 350,000 distinct CDR3 sequences, with 20% found just once. The germline V gene has CDR1 ENHRY and CDR2 SYGVKD. The CDR3 has 12 amino acids. With 2 bases clipped from V and 12 bases from J, the junction kept 4 bases outside the gene matches. Study observations and caveats: Those disease-linked clones were CD8+; they were also relatively rare in peripheral blood. Seemingly distinctive of ankylosing spondylitis blood was a TCR beta motif formed by eight highly homologous variants. The authors reported significant enrichment of disease-linked clones in matched ankylosing spondylitis synovial fluid.

The specimen sequenced was blood, either unsorted or a sorted T cell fraction (not recorded which). The gene calls are TRBV10-3 and TRBJ2-5, with 9 nucleotides matching TRBD2. The clonotype comes from a male donor with ankylosing spondylitis or in good health (not recorded which). The DNA for the CDR3 is TGTGCCATCAGTGAGAGTAGCGGGAGCAAGTACTTC. Amino acids: CAISESSGSKYF.